The present TCR beta chain was sequenced within a study of T cell clonality in common variable immunodeficiency. Findings and limits, study-wide: Common variable immunodeficiency TCR beta sequences reportedly had fewer deletions and N-nucleotide insertions.

Assay: immunoSEQ multiplex PCR; the TCRdb copy retains only in-frame clones and omits some. The record shows nearly 20,000 clones for this sample, with no singletons present. The CDR3 covers 14 residues. The V gene end was trimmed by 5 bases and the J gene end by 2 bases; junction bases not matched to a gene: 4. The germline V gene has CDR1 DFQATT and CDR2 SNEGSKA (reference sequence). Patients and controls were mostly of Caucasian heritage. The table lists this clone with many counts. Antigen specificity is unknown. The missing CDR3 end, 3 residues past where the read stops, is filled in from the germline J gene.

The chain joins TRBV20-1 to TRBJ2-3; TRBD2 aligns across 10 bases. Sequencing used peripheral blood mononuclear cells. This receptor was obtained from a human donor with common variable immunodeficiency. The CDR3 sequence: CSAYSGRDTDTQYF. The DNA read from the CDR3 is TGCAGTGCTTACAGCGGGAGGGACACAGATACG.